This TCR beta chain was sequenced in a study of blood T cell repertoires in COVID-19 (TCRdb year 2020). Regarding the study in general: The collaborator samples originated in the United States, Italy and Spain and spanned the acute and convalescent phases of COVID-19. Where available, HLA class I and class II types were taken from metadata supplied by the sample provider and were not determined by assay-based typing. The dataset comprised deeply sampled blood TCRbeta repertoires from subjects exposed to, actively infected with, or recovered from COVID-19. The prospective study material was composed of cDNA or gDNA derived from T cells, B-cell-depleted T cells, or PBMCs. The samples were drawn from two sources: the first 160 participants of the ongoing ImmuneRACE study, and 1,254 subjects contributed by 6 global collaborators. Sample metadata almost always included a de-identified subject ID, COVID-19 status, age in years and sex. A freely available public database, intended as a resource for researchers studying the immune response to SARS-CoV-2, is where the repertoires were released.

Collaborating institutions collected whole blood in K2EDTA tubes following their own protocols. Collaborator samples were shipped for TCRbeta analysis as frozen whole blood, isolated PBMCs, or DNA extracted from either sample type. What the study reported, not specific to this receptor: How much clinical and demographic metadata was included differed by source and by participant, and the metadata was provided uncurated.

V loses 0 bases, J loses 5 bases, and the germline ends lie 16 bases apart. The CDR3 contains 16 residues, cysteine and phenylalanine counted. The CDR3 DNA has 48 bases and is translated from base 1. From the germline V gene (reference sequence), CDR1 is LGHDT and CDR2 is YNNKEL. TCRbeta CDR3 regions were amplified from genomic DNA using the immunoSEQ Assay, a bias-controlled multiplex PCR. From the authors' description of their analysis: Within the assay, amplification of reference gene primers was used to estimate how many nucleated cells each sample contained. Sequence reads were collapsed and filtered to measure the absolute abundance of every unique TCRbeta CDR3 rearrangement. For each sample, productive Simpson clonality was calculated by taking the square root of Simpson's diversity index across productive rearrangements. Here the immuneACCESS table is served through TCRdb, limited to in-frame sequences with V and J called. Missing clones are a known gap in these copies; in checked studies unresolved V genes cover under half, and the rest lacks a known reason. From that table come the V and J calls and clone size; the DNA was used to work out D and trimming. This sample is represented by about 140,000 clones; more than 85% of them were singletons. The ten largest clones represent roughly 2.9% of the sample.

With regard to this clone: Its antigen is unknown. Per-nucleotide qualities are absent, and no much larger clonotype sits a single base away.

The clonotype comes from a man in his 60s with active or convalescent COVID-19. Here the chain combines TRBV3-1 (or the pseudogene TRBV3-2) and TRBJ1-2; the D gene cannot be named for sure. Sample: peripheral blood. Read as DNA, the sequence is TGTGCCAGCAGCCAAGATAAAACACTAGGAATATATGGCTACACCTTC. Its translation reads: CASSQDKTLGIYGYTF.